This TCR beta chain appears in the sequencing data of a study of Graves' ophthalmopathy and Graves' hyperthyroidism. Using RNA transcripts, the TCR beta CDR3 regions were amplified. HTBI-primed first-round RT-PCR preceded second-round multiplex PCR. TCRdb used MiXCR to reprocess the multiplex PCR reads, holding one entry per CDR3 protein. The table has around 590,000 distinct CDR3 sequences, under 40% seen once. This clonotype was recorded at least ten times. Its antigen is not known. There are 17 residues in the CDR3. Deletions cut 3 bases from V and 1 base from J, with 13 bases between. The germline V gene encodes CDR1 SNHLY and CDR2 FYNNEI. Study-level findings and limits: The majority of expanded thyroid clonotypes above 0.001 frequency also occurred in blood. Ophthalmopathy was separated from stable hyperthyroidism by a 13-signature model with 87.88% sensitivity and around 81% specificity.

The sample comprised peripheral blood or thyroid tissue (not recorded which). The chain couples TRBV2 to TRBJ2-6; D is possibly TRBD2 (6 bases). This receptor was identified in an adult man with Graves' hyperthyroidism. CDR3 coding DNA: TGTGCCAGCAGTGAGGGGGGACCGACGTCTGGGGCCAACGTCCTGACTTTC. Protein product: CASSEGGPTSGANVLTF. Variable domain in full (rest from reference TRBV2 and TRBJ2-6): EPEVTQTPSHQVTQMGQEVILRCVPISNHLYFYWYRQILGQKVEFLVSFYNNEISEKSEIFDDQFSVERPDGSNFTLKIRSTKLEDSAMYFCASSEGGPTSGANVLTFGAGSRLTVL.